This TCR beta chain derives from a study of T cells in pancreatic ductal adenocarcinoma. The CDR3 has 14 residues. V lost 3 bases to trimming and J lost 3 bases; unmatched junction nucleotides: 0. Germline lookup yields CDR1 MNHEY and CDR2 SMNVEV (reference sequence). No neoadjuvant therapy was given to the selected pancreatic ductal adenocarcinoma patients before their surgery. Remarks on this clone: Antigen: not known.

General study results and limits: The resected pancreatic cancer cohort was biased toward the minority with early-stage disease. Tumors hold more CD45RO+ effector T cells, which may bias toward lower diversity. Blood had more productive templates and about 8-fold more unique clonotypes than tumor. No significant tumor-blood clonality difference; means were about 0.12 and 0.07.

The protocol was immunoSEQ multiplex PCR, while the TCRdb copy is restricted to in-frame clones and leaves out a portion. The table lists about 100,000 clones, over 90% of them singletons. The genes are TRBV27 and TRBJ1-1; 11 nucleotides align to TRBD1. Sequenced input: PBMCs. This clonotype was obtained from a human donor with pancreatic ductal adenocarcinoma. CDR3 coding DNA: TGTGCCAGCAGTTTGGGACAGGGGGACACTGAAGCTTTCTTT. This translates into CASSLGQGDTEAFF.